These 32 T cell receptor beta chains originate from one sample sequenced in a study of blood T cell repertoires in COVID-19. Using immunoSEQ multiplex PCR, the repertoire was profiled, and TCRdb retains in-frame clones only, with some absent. The table records tens of thousands of clones, 70% to 80% of them present only once. Sequenced material: peripheral blood. The receptors stem from an older woman with acute or convalescent COVID-19.

This clone was found once. The chain is built from TRBV6-2 or TRBV6-3 and TRBJ2-1, with 11 bases that match TRBD2. The J segment lost 6 bases and the V segment lost 2 bases, leaving 3 bases of the junction unmatched. Per the germline V gene, CDR1 is MNHEY and CDR2 is SVGEGT. The CDR3 is made up of 15 amino acids. The CDR3 reads CASSYLSGRANEQFF. In nucleotides, the CDR3 is TGTGCCAGCAGTTACCTTAGCGGGAGGGCCAATGAGCAGTTCTTC.

This sequence joins TRBV7-6 and TRBJ1-3; tentative D call: TRBD1 (6 bases). The V end was cut by 1 base, the J end by 4 bases, with 11 bases between. Germline V gene data show CDR1 as SGHVS and CDR2 as FNYEAQ. The CDR3 runs to 15 residues. The CDR3 region has the DNA TGTGCCAGCAGCTTAGGGGGGCTAGGAGGAAACACCATATATTTT. Encoded protein: CASSLGGLGGNTIYF.

The chain is built from TRBV18 and TRBJ2-7; a weak D match, TRBD2 (5 bases). This CDR3 contains 14 residues. Germline assignment: CDR1 KGHSH and CDR2 LQKENI. Trimming cost V 0 bases and J 5 bases, with 11 bases left between them. The CDR3 region has the DNA TGTGCCAGCTCACCACCGGGAGCACGGAACGAGCAGTACTTC. This translates into CASSPPGARNEQYF.

This clone appeared a few times. The rearrangement uses TRBV19 and TRBJ1-2; tentatively, D is TRBD1 (5 bases). The CDR3 runs to 13 residues. CDR1 LNHDA and CDR2 SQIVND come from the germline V gene (reference sequence). Trimming removed 5 bases at V and 7 bases at J, with 14 bases between. CDR3 bases: TGTGCCAGTAGTGGGCGACAGAAACTTGGCTACACCTTC. This translates into CASSGRQKLGYTF.

The V gene is TRBV29-1, the J gene TRBJ1-2; 10 bases fit TRBD1. CDR1 and CDR2 from the germline V gene are SQVTM and ANQGSEA. The J segment lost 3 bases and the V segment lost 6 bases, leaving 1 base of the junction unmatched. This CDR3 has 12 amino acids. CDR3 sequence reads: CSVGTGDYGYTF. In DNA form, the CDR3 reads TGCAGCGTGGGGACAGGGGACTATGGCTACACCTTC.

The gene calls are TRBV19 and TRBJ2-2; tentatively, D is TRBD1 (6 bases). Trimming removed 3 bases from V and 0 bases from J, with 14 bases in between. In germline, CDR1 is LNHDA, CDR2 SQIVND (reference sequence). This CDR3 has 17 residues. The CDR3 is CASSIRTDPANTGELFF. As DNA, the CDR3 is TGTGCCAGTAGTATCCGGACAGACCCCGCGAACACCGGGGAGCTGTTTTTT.

The chain combines TRBV9 with TRBJ1-1; D gene unclear. Per the germline V gene, CDR1 is SGDLS and CDR2 is YYNGEE. This CDR3 has 12 residues. Trimming pared 3 bases from V and 5 bases from J, leaving 8 bases between. The CDR3 here is CASSAGSTEAFF. CDR3 bases: TGTGCCAGCAGCGCAGGTAGTACTGAAGCTTTCTTT.

This rearrangement joins TRBV7-2 to TRBJ2-1; 11 bases map to TRBD2. This CDR3 contains 16 residues. J was trimmed by 8 bases and V by 0 bases; bases with no gene match: 6. Germline V gene data show CDR1 as SGHTA and CDR2 as FQGNSA. The CDR3 is CASSLALAGGVHEQFF. The CDR3 nucleotides read TGTGCCAGCAGCTTAGCGCTAGCGGGGGGCGTACATGAGCAGTTCTTC.

This chain links TRBV6-4 with TRBJ2-7; 7 nucleotides align to TRBD1. CDR3 length equals 14 residues. The J segment lost 7 bases and the V segment lost 9 bases, leaving 15 bases of the junction unmatched. The germline gives CDR1 MRHNA, CDR2 SNTAGT. CDR3 loop: CARGHRDSPREQYF. For the CDR3, the DNA is TGTGCCAGAGGGCACCGGGACAGTCCTAGGGAGCAGTACTTC.

With respect to this clone: The junction and the germline gene differ at one end; a read error may be behind it. The chain uses TRBV27 and TRBJ2-3; 7 bases are a match to TRBD2. CDR1 is MNHEY and CDR2 is SMNVEV in the germline V gene (reference sequence). This CDR3 spans 17 amino acids. The CDR3: CASSSLATPTSKDTQYF. The CDR3 DNA sequence: TGTGCCAGCTCTAGCCTAGCAACCCCGACTAGCAAAGATACGCAGTATTTT.

This sequence joins TRBV9 and TRBJ2-1; tentatively, D is TRBD1 (5 bases). Germline CDR1 SGDLS, CDR2 YYNGEE. The CDR3 length is 15 residues. The ends were cut back, 1 base at V and 5 bases at J, with 13 bases in the middle. CDR3 sequence: CASSVQPGINNEQFF. For the CDR3, the DNA is TGTGCCAGCAGCGTACAACCAGGGATAAACAATGAGCAGTTCTTC.

J is TRBJ1-3 and V is TRBV6-5; D might be TRBD1 (6 bases). The CDR3 is 14 amino acids. CDR1 and CDR2 from the germline V gene are MNHEY and SVGAGI. Trimming took off 5 bases at V and 4 bases at J, with 12 bases between the two ends. The CDR3 region is CASSRQEPGNTIYF. Here the CDR3 DNA reads TGTGCCAGCAGTAGACAGGAGCCGGGAAACACCATATATTTT.

The chain links TRBV4-2 to TRBJ2-3; possible D gene TRBD2, 5 bases. V was cut by 0 bases and J by 5 bases, with 18 bases left in between. The CDR3 runs to 17 residues. Germline V gene lookup returns CDR1 LGHNA and CDR2 YNFKEQ. The CDR3 loop is CASSQDGAGGVEDTQYF. The CDR3 nucleotides are TGTGCCAGCAGCCAAGATGGCGCGGGTGGTGTGGAAGATACGCAGTATTTT.

The CDR3: CASSPPGLAGGETQYF. In nucleotides, the CDR3 is TGTGCCAGCTCGCCGCCCGGACTAGCGGGAGGGGAGACCCAGTACTTC. This chain connects TRBV18 to TRBJ2-5; 15 bases line up with TRBD2. CDR3 length equals 16 residues. V lost 6 bases to trimming and J lost 5 bases; unmatched junction nucleotides: 7. Germline CDR1 KGHSH, CDR2 LQKENI.

This clone showed up just once. V usage is TRBV6-5 and J usage is TRBJ1-5, with D possibly matching TRBD1 (6 bases). This CDR3 is 13 amino acids long. Germline V gene lookup returns CDR1 MNHEY and CDR2 SVGAGI. Trimming pared 5 bases from V and 8 bases from J, leaving 13 bases between. In nucleotides, the CDR3 is TGTGCCAGCAGTAACACAGGGAATGAGCCCCAGCATTTT. Translating it yields CASSNTGNEPQHF.

This chain uses TRBV19 with TRBJ2-7; 8 bases line up with TRBD1. CDR1 and CDR2 from the germline V gene are LNHDA and SQIVND (reference sequence). This CDR3 is built from 15 residues. V shed 7 bases and J 3 bases; nucleotides not matched to a gene: 11. CDR3 bases: TGTGCCAGTACTCCAGCGAAGACAGGGGACTACGAGCAGTACTTC. Residues: CASTPAKTGDYEQYF. The full variable domain, in which reference TRBV19 and TRBJ2-7 provide the parts outside the CDR3, is DGGITQSPKYLFRKEGQNVTLSCEQNLNHDAMYWYRQDPGQGLRLIYYSQIVNDFQKGDIAEGYSVSREKKESFPLTVTSAQKNPTAFYLCASTPAKTGDYEQYFGPGTRLTVT.

CDR3 loop: CASSRGREKLFF. CDR3 DNA sequence: TGTGCCAGCAGTAGGGGGCGTGAAAAACTGTTTTTT. The V call is TRBV12-3 or TRBV12-4, the J call TRBJ1-4, with 7 bases identical to TRBD1. Trimming cost V 5 bases and J 7 bases; bases outside gene matches: 1. The CDR3 contains 12 residues.

This clone appeared a single time. The chain employs TRBV27 and TRBJ2-1; 7 bases are a match to TRBD2. This CDR3 has 17 amino acids. V lost 0 bases, J lost 2 bases, and 7 bases stayed unmatched. Germline V gives CDR1 MNHEY, CDR2 SMNVEV (reference sequence). This CDR3 reads CASSLSAGLSTYNEQFF. In DNA form, the CDR3 reads TGTGCCAGCAGTTTATCAGCGGGGCTCAGTACCTACAATGAGCAGTTCTTC.

The J gene is TRBJ2-7, the V gene TRBV9; TRBD2 matches at 12 bases. V was pared by 5 bases and J by 6 bases, with 9 bases of the junction left unmatched. Germline V gene data show CDR1 as SGDLS and CDR2 as YYNGEE. CDR3 size: 15 residues. Written as DNA, the CDR3 is TGTGCCAGCAGTGCGACTAGCGGGGGCGGGTCCGAGCAGTACTTC. Amino acid sequence: CASSATSGGGSEQYF.

The chain couples TRBV6-2 or TRBV6-3 to TRBJ2-4; 8 positions match TRBD1. CDR3 length equals 19 residues. CDR1 and CDR2 from the germline V gene are MNHEY and SVGEGT. J gave up 1 base and V 2 bases, and 13 bases lay outside the gene matches. The CDR3 region has the DNA TGTGCCAGCAGTTACGAGGCAGGGGGCGCCGGATGGGCCAAAAACATTCAGTACTTC. As protein: CASSYEAGGAGWAKNIQYF.

This clone appeared once. The DNA for the CDR3 is TGTGCCAGCAGTTTATTGGCAGGGGGTGAAAAACTGTTTTTT. This gives the protein CASSLLAGGEKLFF. The J gene is TRBJ1-4, the V gene TRBV28; 7 nucleotides align to TRBD1. CDR1 is MDHEN and CDR2 is SYDVKM in the germline V gene. After removal of 1 base from V and 7 bases from J, the junction contained 3 bases not matched to a gene. The CDR3 has 14 residues.

The chain recombines TRBV6-2 or TRBV6-3 with TRBJ1-1; D is perhaps TRBD1 (5 bases). V dropped 0 bases and J dropped 2 bases, with 16 bases sitting between them. The CDR3 spans 17 residues. Germline V gene data show CDR1 as MNHEY and CDR2 as SVGEGT. The CDR3 sequence: CASSYSPALDSNTEAFF. The CDR3 nucleotides are TGTGCCAGCAGTTACTCACCCGCGCTTGACAGCAACACTGAAGCTTTCTTT.

CDR3 amino acids: CSAKAGGLYNEQFF. The CDR3 nucleotides are TGCAGCGCCAAAGCGGGAGGGCTCTACAATGAGCAGTTCTTC. The V gene is TRBV29-1, the J gene TRBJ2-1; 10 bases are a match to TRBD2. From germline, CDR1 is SQVTM and CDR2 ANQGSEA. The CDR3 is made up of 14 amino acids. The V and J ends lost 7 bases and 3 bases, in that order; junction bases with no gene match: 6.

V and J are TRBV7-3 and TRBJ2-5; D might be TRBD2 (9 bases). The CDR3 has 15 amino acids. V was cut by 5 bases and J by 4 bases, with 17 bases left in between. Germline CDR1 SGHTA, CDR2 FQGTGA. The CDR3 is CASSPGGGGAETQYF. CDR3 nucleotide sequence: TGTGCCAGCAGCCCAGGGGGCGGGGGGGCAGAGACCCAGTACTTC.

This clone was seen a few times. The sample has other DNA sequences that encode this CDR3 too. CDR3 DNA: TGTGCCAGCAGTTATTTGGACAGGGGAGAGACCCAGTACTTC. Translation gives CASSYLDRGETQYF. The rearrangement links TRBV6-2 or TRBV6-3 to TRBJ2-5; 9 nucleotides line up with TRBD1. This CDR3 is built from 14 residues. The germline gives CDR1 MNHEY, CDR2 SVGEGT. V shed 3 bases and J 4 bases; nucleotides not matched to a gene: 3.

The chain is built from TRBV19 and TRBJ2-2; possible D gene TRBD2, 5 bases. The CDR3 consists of 16 residues. Germline V gene lookup returns CDR1 LNHDA and CDR2 SQIVND (reference sequence). V lost 10 bases and J 4 bases, leaving 22 bases between the germline ends. The CDR3 coding sequence is TGTGCCACCCGAGATCCAGGAAGAGGGTCCACCGGGGAGCTGTTTTTT. Amino acid sequence: CATRDPGRGSTGELFF.

The chain has TRBV7-2 and TRBJ2-7, with 9 bases matching TRBD2. CDR3 length equals 16 residues. Germline V gene lookup returns CDR1 SGHTA and CDR2 FQGNSA. Trimming at V came to 5 bases and at J to 5 bases, leaving 13 bases not matched to a gene. The CDR3 DNA follows: TGTGCCAGCAGCCCCGAGGGGGCTAGCGGGGTAAACGAGCAGTACTTC. It encodes CASSPEGASGVNEQYF.

The rearrangement joins TRBV7-9 to TRBJ2-7; maybe TRBD2 (6 bases). Germline values: CDR1 SEHNR, CDR2 FQNEAQ (reference sequence). The length of the CDR3 is 13 residues. V lost 5 bases and J lost 4, with 12 bases in between. The CDR3 coding sequence is TGTGCCAGCAGCCTCGGGACTCTGTACGAGCAGTACTTC. It specifies CASSLGTLYEQYF.

This clone occurred once. The CDR3 DNA reads TGTGCCAGCAGTGAAATAAGGGGTCAGCCCCAGCATTTT. Protein: CASSEIRGQPQHF. V gene TRBV6-1 combines with J gene TRBJ1-5; TRBD1 is a possible D gene (5 bases). V was shortened by 2 bases and J by 6 bases, with 8 bases between the two germline ends. Germline CDR1 MNHNS, CDR2 SASEGT. The CDR3 is made up of 13 amino acids.

This sequence joins TRBV30 and TRBJ2-7, with 10 bases identical to TRBD2. The V gene end was trimmed by 5 bases and the J gene end by 4 bases; junction bases not matched to a gene: 2. The CDR3 runs to 12 residues. Germline values: CDR1 GTSNPN, CDR2 SVGIG (reference sequence). This CDR3 is CAWEAGGYEQYF. DNA of the CDR3: TGTGCCTGGGAAGCGGGAGGGTACGAGCAGTACTTC.

The J gene is TRBJ2-5, the V gene TRBV5-6; D possibly corresponds to TRBD2 (6 bases). This CDR3 has 15 amino acids. V was cut by 2 bases and J by 2 bases, with 13 bases left in between. Germline V CDR1 and CDR2: SGHDT, YYEEEE. CDR3 DNA sequence: TGTGCCAGCAGCTTAGGCGGGATCCCGCAAGAGACCCAGTACTTC. Protein product: CASSLGGIPQETQYF. Full variable domain (rest looked up from reference TRBV5-6 and TRBJ2-5): DAGVTQSPTHLIKTRGQQVTLRCSPKSGHDTVSWYQQALGQGPQFIFQYYEEEERQRGNFPDRFSGHQFPNYSSELNVNALLLGDSALYLCASSLGGIPQETQYFGPGTRLLVL.

The chain uses TRBV28 and TRBJ1-4, with 7 bases fitting TRBD1. V gave up 6 bases and J gave up 8 bases; unmatched junction bases: 12. The CDR3 totals 15 residues. Germline loops: CDR1 MDHEN, CDR2 SYDVKM. CDR3 coding DNA: TGTGCCAGCAGCCTCAACAGGGGAATATTCGAAAAACTGTTTTTT. Protein product: CASSLNRGIFEKLFF.